The T cell receptor (beta chain) under discussion was sequenced for a study of identical twins (dated by TCRdb to between 2015 and 2016). General notes on the study: To test whether fetal clonotypes persist, the study used deep sequencing on TCR alpha and beta repertoires from monozygotic twins, unrelated adults of various ages, and cord blood. Replicate twin experiments were performed at different times using different library preparation protocols to rule out contamination. What the work shows at the level of the full study, not this receptor alone: Because the same donors could not be followed over many years, the conclusions relied on cross-sectional statistical analysis. Fewer insertions were carried by abundant cord blood beta clonotypes; a weaker similar trend was observed in young adult naive repertoires, while no such trend was observed in memory repertoires. Invariant T cells such as MAIT and iNKT could partly confound zero-insertion analyses, though diverse VJ usage argued against this for most clonotypes. In beta out-of-frame sequences, excess twin sharing was weaker, because having fewer shared sequences lowered the signal-to-noise ratio. Out-of-frame TCR alpha sequences shared between twins showed an excess of low generation-probability sequences compared with coincidental sharing between unrelated individuals. In monozygotic twins, recombination models systematically underestimated out-of-frame TCR alpha sharing, but the models matched the sharing seen between unrelated individuals.

This clonotype was seen a handful of times. Its antigen is unknown. The sample holds no much larger clone one base away, and base qualities are not on file. The protocol used for the library was 5' RACE. Sequenced on an Illumina HiSeq 2000. A universal primer binding site was added through template switching, and the final cDNA carried a unique molecular identifier so that TCR cDNA molecules could be counted accurately. Specific primers in the conserved constant-segment region were used to synthesize first-strand cDNA for TCR alpha and beta chains. To control for contamination, every cDNA library was double barcoded, receiving both a SMART-Mk sample barcode and Illumina barcodes. TruSeq adapter sequences and Illumina sample barcodes were added in two successive PCR steps. Sequencing of the TCR alpha and beta cDNA libraries was done on the Illumina HiSeq platform using custom primers. As for the authors' bioinformatics: MiGEC was used to process raw reads and extract unique molecular identifiers, and MiXCR was used to find CDR3 positions. Recombination models were inferred per individual with the repgenHMM and IGoR tools using an EM algorithm. Shared clonotype analysis was performed with the tcR package in R, normalizing sharing by the product of cloneset sizes. To study raw recombination free of thymic and clonal selection effects, out-of-frame nonproductive sequences were analyzed. Using fastp trimming at Q25 and MiXCR clonotype assembly, TCRdb reanalyzed the public sequencing data and kept in-frame beta chains. Entries are consolidated by CDR3 protein sequence, retaining the most common genes and DNA. These V and J calls are TCRdb output, not the study's own analysis. Present in this sample are about 240,000 distinct CDR3 sequences, roughly 13% of which were seen just once. About 3.9% of the sample comes from the top ten.

Every donor was a healthy Caucasian. The twin cohort consisted of three pairs of female monozygotic twins, all aged roughly 18 to 30 years. Miltenyi CD45RO+ enrichment and human naive T-cell isolation kits were used to isolate memory (CD45RO+) and naive T cells from PBMC. These data were also reused for a study on yellow fever vaccine responses in identical twins. As that second paper reports: According to the authors, in identical twins the way T cells responded to vaccination appeared partly convergent and partly personalized. Focusing on identical twins, the study followed the T cell clones that responded to the vaccine, and did so with precision.

The sequenced material came from memory (CD45RO+) T cells sorted from blood. What the cell subset or site label conveys for this sample: CD45RO+ enriched T cells. The TCR was taken from a woman between 18 and 29 years old in good health.

In nucleotides, the sequence is TGCGCCAGCAGCTTGGAGGGGACAGGGGATGGCTACACCTTC. Its protein is CASSLEGTGDGYTF. The chain was built from TRBV5-1 and TRBJ1-2; TRBD1 agrees with 10 junctional bases. CDR1 SGHRS and CDR2 YFSETQ are derived from the germline V gene. From the cysteine through the phenylalanine, the CDR3 covers 14 amino acids. CDR3 DNA only is kept here, 42 bases in frame from base 1. Relative to germline, V is missing 0 bases and J is missing 6 bases, with 2 bases of the junction outside any gene match.